Listed below are T cell receptor beta chains from one sample, sequenced in a study of response to subunit inactivated influenza vaccine. TCRdb fed the RT-PCR reads into MiXCR, producing one record per CDR3 protein. The sample lists about 520,000 distinct CDR3 sequences; about 7.2% were seen once. The material was PBMCs from blood, obtained less than 30 months after vaccination. The receptors stem from a man aged 50-75 years who received an inactivated influenza vaccine. CDR3s leave out the opening cysteine and the closing phenylalanine or tryptophan. The D gene is left open where the match is weak. Only some rows state a clone size, as once, few, many or a class for expanded clones.

D gene,clone size,V gene,CDR3 protein
TRBD2,.,TRBV20-1,SATGTSGRASDEQF
.,few,TRBV19,ASSPGGIIYGYT
.,.,TRBV12-3/TRBV12-4,ASSGMDEQY
.,many,TRBV7-9,ASSSDTRGLNTEAF
TRBD2,few,TRBV5-1,ASSLPSREGSAKNIQY
.,many,TRBV20-1,SARGAGARTDTQY
.,few,TRBV7-7,ASSLHGRETQY
TRBD1,many,TRBV10-3,AISRQGAYNEQF
.,.,TRBV7-9,ASTGWGATNTGELF
.,.,TRBV24-1,ATSSGSRKEQF
TRBD2,.,TRBV7-2,ASSLSSGSGELF
TRBD1,.,TRBV7-2,ASSSDRGANYGYT
TRBD1,many,TRBV2,ASTLRDRVHEQY
.,.,TRBV10-3,AISDAGLPGGSPLH